The 2 T cell receptor beta chains in this list originate from one sample, sequenced in a study of T-cell memory formation after mild COVID-19. From the 5' RACE reads, TCRdb called clonotypes with MiXCR, one entry per CDR3 protein. The sample lists 450,000 or so distinct CDR3 sequences, nearly 25% occurring once. The sample was PBMCs or a T cell subset sorted from them (not recorded which). These receptors originate from an adult woman who had mild COVID-19 (a few samples of this study predate the infection). Cell type and time point are not known.

This clonotype occurred a few times. V gene TRBV12-3 or TRBV12-4 combines with J gene TRBJ1-1; 7 bases match TRBD1. V was pared by 6 bases and J by 3 bases, with 4 bases of the junction left unmatched. The CDR3 covers 13 residues. The CDR3 region is CASRAQGYTEAFF. CDR3 nucleotides: TGTGCCAGCAGAGCACAGGGGTACACTGAAGCTTTCTTT.

The chain employs TRBV19 and TRBJ2-7; 7 positions match TRBD2. This CDR3 has 15 amino acids. V lost 5 bases, J lost 4 bases, and 11 bases stayed unmatched. Per germline, CDR1 LNHDA and CDR2 SQIVND (reference sequence). CDR3 coding DNA: TGTGCCAGTAGTTCTGGGACCACGGGGGGATACGAGCAGTACTTC. This sequence encodes CASSSGTTGGYEQYF.